The 2 T cell receptor beta chains in this list originate from one sample, sequenced in a study of cytomegalovirus exposure and HLA in healthy donors. Use of 60 Vbeta and 13 Jbeta primers characterized the PCR. Data came from immunoSEQ multiplex PCR; TCRdb stores just in-frame clones and leaves some out. The table lists fewer than 70,000 clones, 73% of them singletons. The material sequenced was PBMCs. These receptors were collected from a man aged 45-65 years in good health and CMV-seronegative.

With regard to this clone: Sequence at one end of the junction differs from germline and may be a read error. V usage is TRBV7-9 and J usage is TRBJ2-5, with a possible D match to TRBD1 (5 bases). The CDR3 sequence is 19 residues long. CDR1 SEHNR and CDR2 FQNEAQ come from the germline V gene (reference sequence). CDR3 in amino acids: CSSSLGFSQGSRGVETQYF. The CDR3, as DNA: TGTTCCAGCAGCTTGGGCTTTTCGCAGGGTAGTCGTGGGGTAGAGACCCAGTACTTC.

This chain links TRBV11-1 with TRBJ1-6; 7 positions agree with TRBD1. CDR3 length: 14 amino acids. Unmatched junction bases numbered 1, after V lost 2 bases and J lost 6 bases. Germline CDR1 is SGHAT and CDR2 is FQDESV (reference sequence). The CDR3 DNA reads as TGTGCCAGCAGCTTAAACAGGGGTAATTCACCCCTCCACTTT. The encoded protein is CASSLNRGNSPLHF.